The next 21 T cell receptor beta chains were all read from a single sample in a study of T cell repertoires in aging, cancer and after chemotherapy. TRB rearrangements spanning V, D and J were amplified using mixed TRB-A/B primers. One entry per CDR3 protein results from TCRdb running MiXCR on the multiplex PCR reads. The top ten clones hold about 2.6% of a sample with around 10,000 distinct CDR3 sequences, 24% of them seen once. Amplification of TCR beta used genomic DNA extracted from peripheral blood. The sequenced sample consisted of blood. These TCRs come from a human donor in good health.

This clonotype was seen a few times. The chain couples TRBV13 to TRBJ2-1; D is undetermined. The V and J ends lost 5 bases and 3 bases respectively, with 5 bases between them. Germline values: CDR1 PRHDT, CDR2 FYEKMQ (reference sequence). This CDR3 is built from 12 residues. CDR3 amino acids: CASSEDYNEQFF. The CDR3 coding sequence is TGTGCCAGCAGCGAGGACTACAATGAGCAGTTCTTC.

Relative to its sample, this clonotype is medium-sized. The chain carries TRBV18 and TRBJ2-6, with TRBD1 matching over 9 bases. With V trimmed by 1 base and J by 0 bases, 4 bases remained unmatched. Looked up from germline, CDR1 is KGHSH and CDR2 is LQKENI. The CDR3 totals 18 residues. CDR3: CASSPQGQGTSGANVLTF. CDR3 bases: TGTGCCAGCTCACCACAGGGACAGGGCACCTCTGGGGCCAACGTCCTGACTTTC.

J is TRBJ2-1 and V is TRBV27; 10 positions agree with TRBD1. The CDR3 is 15 residues long. V lost 5 bases and J lost 9; bases outside the gene matches: 10. The V gene's germline CDR1 is MNHEY and CDR2 SMNVEV (reference sequence). The CDR3 spells CASSQSTGGRGEQFF. CDR3 DNA sequence: TGTGCCAGCAGTCAGTCGACAGGGGGCCGCGGTGAGCAGTTCTTC.

By sample fraction, this clonotype is medium-sized (0.01 to 0.1%). The chain uses TRBV20-1 and TRBJ2-7; TRBD2 matches at 10 bases. V lost 5 bases, J lost 6 bases, and 13 bases stayed unmatched. The CDR3 spans 15 residues. CDR1 DFQATT and CDR2 SNEGSKA come from the germline V gene (reference sequence). CDR3 in amino acids: CSAPTPGLARGEQYF. CDR3 sequence (DNA): TGCAGTGCTCCCACTCCGGGACTAGCGAGGGGCGAGCAGTACTTC.

This clonotype rates as medium-sized. The rearrangement joins TRBV20-1 to TRBJ2-1, with D perhaps TRBD2 (5 bases). Trimming pared 0 bases from V and 6 bases from J, leaving 18 bases between. From germline, CDR1 is DFQATT and CDR2 SNEGSKA (reference sequence). The CDR3 length is 16 residues. Here the CDR3 reads CSARDPSPTKSNEQFF. The CDR3 nucleotides are TGCAGTGCTAGAGATCCTAGCCCAACAAAAAGCAATGAGCAGTTCTTC.

DNA of the CDR3: TGTGCCAGCAGCCACTTCCCCTCAGGCGACACCGGGGAGCTGTTTTTT. Protein product: CASSHFPSGDTGELFF. V usage is TRBV4-2 and J usage is TRBJ2-2; D not certain. The CDR3 covers 16 residues. Germline V gene sequence: CDR1 LGHNA, CDR2 YNFKEQ. The V gene lost 3 bases and the J gene lost 3 bases, with 14 bases spanning the gap.

In the case of this clonotype: Lacking the conserved final phenylalanine or tryptophan, this CDR3 likely reflects a read error. The rearrangement joins TRBV24-1 to TRBJ2-2; perhaps TRBD1 as D (5 bases). CDR3 length: 13 residues. The germline V gene has CDR1 KGHDR and CDR2 SFDVKD. Trimming shortened V by 6 bases and J by 4 bases, and 8 bases separated the two germline ends. In DNA form, the CDR3 reads TGTGCCACCAGTCAGGGTGGCACCGGGGAGCTGTTTCTT. Translated, it gives CATSQGGTGELFL.

This clonotype was seen a handful of times. This chain connects TRBV7-9 to TRBJ2-5; weak D call: TRBD2 (6 bases). The V and J ends lost 5 bases and 0 bases respectively, with 16 bases between them. Germline V CDR1 and CDR2: SEHNR, FQNEAQ (reference sequence). This CDR3 contains 16 residues. The CDR3 region is CASSGGEQYDQETQYF. The CDR3 DNA reads TGTGCCAGCAGCGGCGGGGAGCAGTACGACCAAGAGACCCAGTACTTC.

This clonotype was counted only a few times. The J gene is TRBJ1-2, the V gene TRBV5-1; D remains ambiguous. There are 12 residues in the CDR3. V was clipped by 4 bases and J by 4 bases, with 8 bases between them. Germline CDR1 is SGHRS and CDR2 is YFSETQ. The chain's CDR3 is CASSPGGYGYTF. The CDR3 DNA is TGCGCCAGCAGCCCAGGCGGCTATGGCTACACCTTC.

Judged by abundance, this clonotype is medium-sized. The chain joins TRBV15 to TRBJ1-2, with D unclear. The CDR3 is 13 amino acids. CDR1 and CDR2 from the germline V gene are LNHNV and YYDKDF (reference sequence). Trimming took 8 bases from V and 2 from J, leaving 12 bases between them. The CDR3 region is CATSQGLNYGYTF. The CDR3, as DNA: TGTGCCACCTCACAAGGGTTAAACTATGGCTACACCTTC.

The V call is TRBV28, the J call TRBJ1-5, with D perhaps TRBD1 (5 bases). In germline, CDR1 is MDHEN, CDR2 SYDVKM. V was pared by 8 bases and J by 0 bases, with 26 bases between. The CDR3 is 19 residues long. CDR3 protein: CASDFLGRIQYYSNQPQHF. The CDR3 nucleotides read TGTGCCAGCGATTTTCTGGGGCGGATCCAGTATTATAGCAATCAGCCCCAGCATTTT.

This clonotype has more than one count but fewer than ten. The V gene is TRBV5-6, the J gene TRBJ2-2, with 9 nucleotides matching TRBD2. The CDR3 runs to 16 residues. J lost 1 base, V lost 4 bases, and 5 bases had no gene match. CDR1 SGHDT and CDR2 YYEEEE come from the germline V gene. CDR3 in DNA: TGTGCCAGCAGCCAAATTAGCGGGAGGAACACCGGGGAGCTGTTTTTT. Its translation: CASSQISGRNTGELFF.

This clonotype was detected only a few times. The rearrangement uses TRBV10-3 and TRBJ1-1, with 11 positions matching TRBD1. Trimming took 2 bases from V and 7 from J; bases not matched to a gene: 3. Germline loops: CDR1 ENHRY, CDR2 SYGVKD. CDR3 size: 14 residues. Here the CDR3 DNA reads TGTGCCATCAGTGAGCCGGACAGGGGGCTTGAAGCTTTCTTT. This codes for CAISEPDRGLEAFF.

This clonotype was detected a few times. This sequence joins TRBV6-4 and TRBJ2-1; 13 bases match TRBD2. This CDR3 has 15 residues. Germline trimming cut 3 bases from V and 9 bases from J; bases unmatched to any gene: 5. The germline V gene encodes CDR1 MRHNA and CDR2 SNTAGT. This CDR3 reads CASSELAGGEGEQFF. The DNA of the CDR3 is TGTGCCAGCAGTGAACTAGCGGGAGGGGAAGGTGAGCAGTTCTTC.

This sequence joins TRBV25-1 and TRBJ1-1; no firm D call. Germline lookup yields CDR1 MGHDK and CDR2 SYGVNS. Trimming removed 4 bases at V and 1 base at J, with 4 bases between. The CDR3 extends over 12 amino acids. The CDR3, as DNA: TGTGCCAGCAGTGGGCGGAACACTGAAGCTTTCTTT. Protein sequence: CASSGRNTEAFF.

By frequency in the sample, this clonotype is medium-sized (0.01 to 0.1%). The V gene is TRBV20-1, the J gene TRBJ2-2, with 10 bases that match TRBD1. The CDR3 covers 17 residues. The trim removed 2 bases at V and 6 bases at J, leaving 12 bases unmatched. The germline CDR1 and CDR2 sequences are DFQATT and SNEGSKA (reference sequence). The CDR3 coding sequence is TGCAGTGCTAGACAACAGACCGGGACAGGGGTGGCCGGGGAGCTGTTTTTT. Protein product: CSARQQTGTGVAGELFF.

Judged by abundance, this clonotype is medium-sized. This chain connects TRBV19 to TRBJ1-2; TRBD1 matches at 7 bases. Germline V gene lookup returns CDR1 LNHDA and CDR2 SQIVND (reference sequence). V was clipped by 5 bases and J by 1 base; unmatched bases: 7. The CDR3 runs 15 residues. The CDR3 spells CASSRGTDINYGYTF. The CDR3 DNA reads TGTGCCAGTAGTCGGGGGACAGATATTAACTATGGCTACACCTTC.

Only a few counts were recorded for this clonotype. V gene TRBV10-3 combines with J gene TRBJ1-1, with 8 bases lining up with TRBD1. In germline, CDR1 is ENHRY, CDR2 SYGVKD. CDR3 length: 14 residues. The V segment lost 8 bases and the J segment 1 base; nucleotides outside the gene matches: 6. For the CDR3, the DNA is TGTGCCATCCAGGCTACAGGGGGGAACACTGAAGCTTTCTTT. It is translated as CAIQATGGNTEAFF.

The J gene is TRBJ2-7, the V gene TRBV5-1; 12 bases map to TRBD2. The J call may not be correct, given that the DNA end is closer to TRBJ2-1. CDR1 and CDR2 from the germline V gene are SGHRS and YFSETQ. The CDR3 extends over 16 amino acids. The CDR3 spells CASSLDRTSGTYEQFF. CDR3 sequence (DNA): TGCGCCAGCAGCTTGGACAGGACTAGCGGGACGTATGAGCAGTTCTTC.

Concerning this clonotype itself: A much larger clone differs from this one at a single base, so this may be a read error. The rearrangement joins TRBV20-1 to TRBJ2-3, with 7 bases aligning to TRBD2. V shed 3 bases, J shed 5 bases, and the junction held 5 bases outside the gene matches. The CDR3 is 13 residues long. CDR1 and CDR2 from the germline V gene are DFQATT and SNEGSKA (reference sequence). The CDR3 here is CSARGRAGDTQYF. The CDR3 DNA reads as TGCAGTGCTAGGGGGAGGGCCGGAGATACGCAGTATTTT.

Concerning this clonotype itself: A much larger clone differs from this one at a single base, so this may be a read error. V gene TRBV5-6 combines with J gene TRBJ1-6, with unresolved D. CDR1 is SGHDT and CDR2 is YYEEEE in the germline V gene. V gave up 4 bases and J gave up 7 bases, with 12 bases separating them. The CDR3 consists of 14 residues. The CDR3: CASSMGRGNSPLHF. The CDR3 nucleotides are TGTGCCAGCAGCATGGGTCGGGGAAATTCACCCCTCCACTTT.